Listed below are T cell receptor beta chains from one sample, sequenced in a study of blood T cells in healthy people across ages. TCRdb recomputed calls from the 5' RACE reads with MiXCR, one row per CDR3 protein. The sample includes 800,000 to 1,000,000 distinct CDR3 sequences, around 48% seen only once; the top ten take roughly 13%. Sample: blood. The receptor source for this set is a man aged 30-40 years in good health. Each CDR3 is given with its conserved first and last residue. D genes are given only for firm matches. Clone size is not always given. Where it is, it says once, few, many or a class for expanded clones.

V gene	D gene	clone size	J gene	CDR3 DNA	CDR3 protein
TRBV5-4	TRBD2	few	TRBJ2-7	TGTGCCAGCAGCTTCACGGGGGGGCCATACGAGCAGTACTTC	CASSFTGGPYEQYF
TRBV7-8	.	.	TRBJ2-3	TGTGCCAGCAGCTTAGGGGGGACCAGGGGCGCTACGCAGTATTTT	CASSLGGTRGATQYF
TRBV6-2/TRBV6-3	TRBD1	.	TRBJ2-5	TGTGCCAGCAACGACAGGGTCTTAGAGACCCAGTACTTC	CASNDRVLETQYF
TRBV7-9	TRBD1	few	TRBJ2-3	TGTGCCAGCAGCTTGACCGGGACAGGGGTGAGGGATACGCAGTATTTT	CASSLTGTGVRDTQYF
TRBV19	.	.	TRBJ2-1	TGTGCCAGTCGTTCATGGGGCGGAATTGCTGAGCAGTTCTTC	CASRSWGGIAEQFF
TRBV20-1	.	many	TRBJ2-7	TGCAGTGCTAGGTCACTAGAGGGTTACGAGCAGTACTTC	CSARSLEGYEQYF
TRBV5-1	.	few	TRBJ2-3	TGCGCCAGCACCCGGACCTCGCGGGGAGATACGCAGTATTTT	CASTRTSRGDTQYF
TRBV12-3/TRBV12-4	.	few	TRBJ2-1	TGTGCCAGCACCCCAATACTAGGTAGGGATGAGCAGTTCTTC	CASTPILGRDEQFF
TRBV4-1	.	few	TRBJ2-3	TGCGCCAGCAGCCAAGGCGTATCCGGGAGCACAGATACGCAGTATTTT	CASSQGVSGSTDTQYF
TRBV5-1	.	few	TRBJ1-1	TGCGCCAGCAGCTTGGAGGGATCGCTTCATGAAGCTTTCTTT	CASSLEGSLHEAFF
TRBV5-4	TRBD1	.	TRBJ2-7	TGTGCCAGCAGCTTGGGAGGGACAGTTTCCTACGAGCAGTACTTC	CASSLGGTVSYEQYF
TRBV6-2/TRBV6-3	.	.	TRBJ2-7	TGTGCCAGCAGTGACCCGGGAATGAGCTACGAGCAGTACTTC	CASSDPGMSYEQYF
TRBV2	.	.	TRBJ2-7	TGTGCCAGCAGTCCAAAGGGGGGTGTCTACGAGCAGTACTTC	CASSPKGGVYEQYF
TRBV7-2	.	many	TRBJ1-2	TGTGCCAGCAGCTTAGAAACCTACCTTCCCCCTAATGGCTACACCTTC	CASSLETYLPPNGYTF
TRBV27	.	.	TRBJ2-2	TGTGCCAGCAGGAGAACAGGGAACACCGGGGAGCTGTTTTTT	CASRRTGNTGELFF
TRBV4-1	TRBD1	many	TRBJ2-7	TGCGCCAGCAGCCAAGGTGACAGGGAATACTACGAGCAGTACTTC	CASSQGDREYYEQYF
TRBV7-6	.	few	TRBJ2-1	TGTGCCAGCAGACCCACTAGAAGCTCCTACAATGAGCAGTTCTTC	CASRPTRSSYNEQFF
TRBV5-1	.	.	TRBJ2-2	TGCGCCAGCAGCTTGAACCACGGTGACACCGGGGAGCTGTTTTTT	CASSLNHGDTGELFF
TRBV4-1	TRBD1	.	TRBJ1-4	TGCACCAGCAGCCGACTGTTCTCCGGGACAGGGGGGGCTAATGAAAAACTGTTTTTT	CTSSRLFSGTGGANEKLFF
TRBV29-1	.	.	TRBJ1-2	TGCAGCGGGTACAGTTACTATGGCTACACCTTC	CSGYSYYGYTF
TRBV9	.	.	TRBJ2-2	TGTGCCGGCAGCGCAACAGTCACCGGGGAGCTGTTTTTT	CAGSATVTGELFF
TRBV4-1	.	.	TRBJ1-6	TGCGCCAGCAGCCAAGAGAACAGTGTGTATAATTCACCCCTCCACTTT	CASSQENSVYNSPLHF
TRBV9	TRBD1	.	TRBJ1-6	TGTGCCAGCAGCCAAGGGGGGACAGGGCTTCGACCCCTCCACTTT	CASSQGGTGLRPLHF
TRBV3-1	.	.	TRBJ1-6	TGTGCCAGCAGCCAAGGGAGGCCTTCACCCCTCCACTTT	CASSQGRPSPLHF
TRBV11-2	.	.	TRBJ2-7	TGTGCCAGCAGCTTAGATAGTGGGGACTTAACCTACGAGCAGTACTTC	CASSLDSGDLTYEQYF
TRBV4-2	.	.	TRBJ1-5	TGTGCCAGCAGCCAAGATTTCCCTAGCCGAACCCAGCATTTT	CASSQDFPSRTQHF
TRBV12-3/TRBV12-4	TRBD1	many	TRBJ2-7	TGTGCCAGCAGTACGGGCCGGACAGGGGCCTACGAGCAGTACTTC	CASSTGRTGAYEQYF
TRBV25-1	TRBD1	.	TRBJ2-7	TGTGCCAGCAGTGAACCAGGGGGCGAGCAGTACTTC	CASSEPGGEQYF
TRBV7-2	.	.	TRBJ2-3	TGTGCCAGCAGCTCAAAAGCTGGTACAGATACGCAGTATTTT	CASSSKAGTDTQYF
TRBV4-3	.	few	TRBJ2-7	TGCGCCAGCAGGCCAAGCGTCCACTGGGACGAGCAGTACTTC	CASRPSVHWDEQYF
TRBV20-1	TRBD1	.	TRBJ2-1	TGCAGTGCTCCCAACCCGACAGGGTCCAATGAGCAGTTCTTC	CSAPNPTGSNEQFF
TRBV7-9	TRBD1	.	TRBJ1-1	TGTGCCAGCAGCGGGACAGGATCCCCTGAAGCTTTCTTT	CASSGTGSPEAFF
TRBV4-2	.	.	TRBJ1-1	TGTGCCAGCAGCCAAGATCCAGAAGGGAGTCCTGAAGCTTTCTTT	CASSQDPEGSPEAFF
TRBV2	TRBD2	.	TRBJ2-1	TGTGCCAGCAGTGCCCTCCTGATCGGGGGGGCCTCCTTTGGTGAGCAGTTCTTC	CASSALLIGGASFGEQFF
TRBV9	.	.	TRBJ2-3	TGTGCCAGCAGCGGAAGGGCAGATACGCAGTATTTT	CASSGRADTQYF
TRBV15	.	.	TRBJ2-7	TGTGCCACCAGACAACAGGGAACCTACGAGCAGTACTTC	CATRQQGTYEQYF
TRBV7-2	.	.	TRBJ2-1	TGTGCCAGCAGACAGACAGGGAGGCTTTACAATGAGCAGTTCTTC	CASRQTGRLYNEQFF
TRBV20-1	.	.	TRBJ1-5	TGCAGTGTGGGCGTTTCCCCCCAGCATTTT	CSVGVSPQHF
TRBV2	TRBD2	.	TRBJ2-7	TGTGCCAGCTGTGGGGAGCTAGCGGGAGGCCCCTACGAGCAGTACTTC	CASCGELAGGPYEQYF
TRBV6-2/TRBV6-3	.	.	TRBJ1-2	TGTGCCAGCTTACTATCCGGAGCTAACTATGGCTACACCTTC	CASLLSGANYGYTF